This section outlines one T cell receptor (beta chain) sequence together with its context. Other nucleotide sequences in the sample specify the same CDR3. Extracted RNA was reverse transcribed, and the resulting cDNA served as sequencing template. Using immunoSEQ multiplex PCR, the repertoire was profiled, and TCRdb retains in-frame clones only, with some absent. Among 120,000 or so clones listed, 45% to 60% were seen once. The CDR3 totals 13 residues. Deletions cut 0 bases from V and 5 bases from J, with 8 bases between. The V gene's germline CDR1 is SGHRS and CDR2 YFSETQ. This sample is part of a study of CD8+ T cells in alopecia areata.

This sequence was found in a human donor with alopecia areata. V and J are TRBV5-1 and TRBJ1-1; D is uncertain. This material consisted of CD4+ T cells sorted from blood, taken at week 0. The CDR3 bases are TGCGCCAGCAGCTTGGAGGGAGGAACTGAAGCTTTCTTT. This translates into CASSLEGGTEAFF.